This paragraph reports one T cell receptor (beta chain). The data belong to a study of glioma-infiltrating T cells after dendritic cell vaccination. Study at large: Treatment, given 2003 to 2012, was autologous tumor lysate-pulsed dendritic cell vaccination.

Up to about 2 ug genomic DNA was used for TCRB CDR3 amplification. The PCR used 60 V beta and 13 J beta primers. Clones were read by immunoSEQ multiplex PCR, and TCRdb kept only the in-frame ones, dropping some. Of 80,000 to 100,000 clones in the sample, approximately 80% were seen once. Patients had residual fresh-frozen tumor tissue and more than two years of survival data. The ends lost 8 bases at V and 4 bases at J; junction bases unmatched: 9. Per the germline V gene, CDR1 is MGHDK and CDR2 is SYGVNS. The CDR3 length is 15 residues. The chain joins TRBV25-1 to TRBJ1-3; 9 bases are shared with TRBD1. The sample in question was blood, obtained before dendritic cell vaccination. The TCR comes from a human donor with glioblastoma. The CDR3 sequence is CASWGGQGWGNTIYF. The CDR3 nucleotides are TGTGCCAGCTGGGGGGGACAGGGCTGGGGAAACACCATATATTTT.